The entry that follows covers one T cell receptor beta chain sequence. The sample originates from a study of cytomegalovirus exposure and HLA in healthy donors. This PCR relied on a set of 60 Vbeta primers and 13 Jbeta primers. TCRdb's table, derived via immunoSEQ multiplex PCR, lists solely in-frame clones and lacks some. The sample carries approximately 110,000 clones, over 65% recorded once. The CDR3 totals 16 residues. Germline lookup yields CDR1 SNHLY and CDR2 FYNNEI. V shed 6 bases and J 5 bases; nucleotides not matched to a gene: 9. Sequencing was carried out using PBMCs. This sequence originates from a man aged 45-60 years in good health and CMV-seronegative. J is TRBJ2-3 and V is TRBV2; 12 nucleotides match TRBD2. DNA of the CDR3: TGTGCCAGCAGGATACTAGCGGGGGGTGAAGGAGATACGCAGTATTTT. This translates into CASRILAGGEGDTQYF.